This T cell receptor beta chain emerged from a study of T cell responses to AZD1222 COVID-19 vaccine. General study results and limits: There were mostly white British donors and more females than males, and clonal diversity was possibly underestimated. Targets within unmutated variant regions were reportedly found for nearly half of spike-specific TCRs.

Sequencing used immunoSEQ multiplex PCR; TCRdb keeps in-frame clones, though not all of them. The sample includes fewer than 140,000 clones, almost 90% seen only once; the top ten take about 5%. Germline CDR1 and CDR2: SNHLY and FYNNEI. There are 15 residues in the CDR3. V was shortened by 7 bases and J by 7 bases, with 19 bases between the two germline ends. Remarks on this clone: The antigen is not known.

V gene TRBV2 combines with J gene TRBJ2-2, with D perhaps matching TRBD1 or TRBD2 (5 bases each). The TCR originated in an adult in good health. Specimen: peripheral blood, collected on day 0 of AZD1222 vaccination. The CDR3 protein is CASTRDRNGGGELFF. The CDR3 DNA reads as TGTGCCAGCACTCGGGACCGCAATGGGGGCGGGGAGCTGTTTTTT.